The 8 T cell receptor beta chains given below trace back to one sample, sequenced in a study of T cells in Graves' hyperthyroidism and ophthalmopathy. Amplification of TCR beta CDR3 regions was performed using RNA transcripts as template. A first-round RT-PCR of the TCR CDR3 used the HTBI primer set. Via MiXCR, TCRdb re-called the multiplex PCR reads, giving one row per CDR3 protein. The sample carries about 640,000 distinct CDR3 sequences, 13% to 15% recorded once. Sequencing was carried out using blood. Every receptor here comes from a woman aged 50 to 65 with Graves' ophthalmopathy.

In its sample, this clonotype was seen many times. V and J are TRBV11-2 and TRBJ2-7; tentatively, D is TRBD2 (5 bases). V dropped 1 base and J dropped 7 bases, with 8 bases sitting between them. Germline CDR1 is SGHAT and CDR2 is FQNNGV. The CDR3 has 12 residues. The CDR3 DNA follows: TGTGCCAGCAGCTTAGTTCCGGGGGAGCAGTACTTC. Residues: CASSLVPGEQYF.

The V call is TRBV20-1, the J call TRBJ2-1; D is unresolved. This CDR3 comprises 12 residues. Germline V gene lookup returns CDR1 DFQATT and CDR2 SNEGSKA (reference sequence). Trimming shortened V by 6 bases and J by 5 bases, and 11 bases separated the two germline ends. The CDR3 loop is CSARIQHNEQFF. CDR3 DNA: TGCAGTGCCAGAATACAGCACAATGAGCAGTTCTTC.

This clonotype was recorded at least ten times. The chain carries TRBV7-3 and TRBJ2-3, with TRBD1 matching over 9 bases. CDR1 is SGHTA, CDR2 FQGTGA, per germline. This CDR3 comprises 17 residues. V lost 4 bases and J lost 11; bases outside the gene matches: 19. CDR3 sequence: CASSSRPGTGTLREQYF. The CDR3 bases are TGTGCCAGCAGCTCTAGGCCCGGGACAGGGACCCTACGGGAGCAGTATTTT. Supplemented by reference TRBV7-3 and TRBJ2-3, the full variable domain reads GAGVSQTPSNKVTEKGKYVELRCDPISGHTALYWYRQSLGQGPEFLIYFQGTGAADDSGLPNDRFFAVRPEGSVSTLKIQRTERGDSAVYLCASSSRPGTGTLREQYFGPGTRLTVL.

To note about this clonotype: The junction does not match germline at one end; this may be a read error. The chain has TRBV7-9 and TRBJ1-1; D remains unclear. The CDR3 consists of 9 residues. Germline CDR1 is SEHNR and CDR2 is FQNEAQ (reference sequence). CDR3 bases: TGTGCCAGCAGCCCTGAGGCTTTCTTT. Protein product: CASSPEAFF. The entire variable domain, with the rest obtained from reference TRBV7-9 and TRBJ1-1, is as follows: DTGVSQNPRHKITKRGQNVTFRCDPISEHNRLYWYRQTLGQGPEFLTYFQNEAQLEKSRLLSDRFSAERPKGSFSTLEIQRTEQGDSAMYLCASSPEAFFGQGTRLTVV.

This clonotype was counted at least ten times. The rearrangement links TRBV6-2 or TRBV6-3 to TRBJ2-3, with D perhaps matching TRBD2 (6 bases). Germline V gene data show CDR1 as MNHEY and CDR2 as SVGEGT. Trimming removed 4 bases from V and 2 bases from J, with 13 bases in between. The CDR3 is made up of 15 amino acids. The CDR3: CASSLWRGSTDTQYF. DNA for the CDR3: TGTGCCAGCAGTTTATGGCGGGGTTCCACAGATACGCAGTATTTT.

This chain links TRBV28 with TRBJ2-2; TRBD2 matches at 7 bases. The CDR3 covers 17 residues. Germline CDR1 is MDHEN and CDR2 is SYDVKM. The junction had 11 bases not matched to a gene; V was cut back by 5 bases and J by 2 bases. The CDR3 loop reads CASSPLGGRGNTGELFF. The DNA of the CDR3 is TGTGCCAGCAGTCCGCTGGGCGGGAGAGGTAACACCGGGGAGCTGTTTTTT.

The chain employs TRBV19 and TRBJ2-7; 7 positions match TRBD1. CDR3 length equals 13 residues. Germline V gene sequence: CDR1 LNHDA, CDR2 SQIVND (reference sequence). V shed 5 bases, J shed 4 bases, and the junction held 5 bases outside the gene matches. The CDR3 nucleotides are TGTGCCAGTAGTGTCGGGACAGTTTACGAGCAGTACTTC. This gives the protein CASSVGTVYEQYF.

The genes are TRBV29-1 and TRBJ1-2; the match to TRBD1 covers 10 bases. CDR3 length equals 16 residues. V was pared by 6 bases and J by 4 bases, with 14 bases of the junction left unmatched. CDR1 and CDR2 from the germline V gene are SQVTM and ANQGSEA. The DNA of the CDR3 is TGCAGCGTAGCAAAATTTACCGGGACAGGGGCCTATGGCTACACCTTC. It specifies CSVAKFTGTGAYGYTF.